The sample holds a few counts of the clone carrying this TCR beta chain. The target antigen is unknown. The data were taken from a study of T cell responses to AZD1222 COVID-19 vaccine. V shed 5 bases, J shed 5 bases, and the junction held 6 bases outside the gene matches. The CDR3 spans 15 residues. Germline V gene sequence: CDR1 LNHDA, CDR2 SQIVND (reference sequence). Study results and caveats: None of the repertoires were sampled until the peak T cell response had passed. After two AZD1222 doses, spike-specific TCR breadth and depth rose versus day 0. Only five to seven AZD1222 recipients were seropositive at baseline. In a largely white British group with more females than males, clonal diversity was possibly underestimated.

Clones were sequenced by immunoSEQ multiplex PCR, and TCRdb holds only the in-frame ones, with some missing. This table has 80,000 or so clones, about 85% appearing once. The chain is built from TRBV19 and TRBJ2-4; TRBD2 aligns across 10 bases. Source: peripheral blood, taken on day 0 of AZD1222 vaccination. The receptor was isolated from an adult in good health. The CDR3 is CASSSLAGKQNIQYF. CDR3 DNA sequence: TGTGCCAGTAGTTCACTAGCGGGAAAACAAAACATTCAGTACTTC.